This T cell receptor beta chain was documented in a study of T cell clonotyping in hematopoietic cell transplantation (dated by TCRdb to the early 2020s). Concerning the study at large: A total of 150 or so blood samples were gathered in the study from over 30 consecutive transplant recipients along with their related donors. Recruitment of patients was conducted between 2015 and 2017, and follow-up was continued until September 2020 or death. Broad study findings and their caveats: A decrease in recipient TCR diversity was observed after transplant, and a progressive increase in pathologically expanded clonotypes was seen from day 30 to day 180. Inverse Simpson Index values from donors and from recipients before transplant predicted broader TCR repertoire diversity after transplant. Only a small fraction of recipient repertoires overlapped donor repertoires, with over 95% appearing de novo at the given depth. The sample size was limited, and because cells were not sorted, the contributions of CD4 and CD8 repertoires could not be separated.

The trim is 10 bases for V and 5 bases for J, with a gap of 12 bases between the germline ends. As encoded in the germline V gene, CDR1 is MNHNS while CDR2 is SASEGT. From its cysteine to its phenylalanine, the CDR3 spans 13 amino acids. Only the CDR3 portion is preserved as DNA: 39 bases, with reading frame beginning at the first base. This clone has just one count. The clone's antigen remains unknown. No per-base quality is available; no much larger clone lies one base away. The immunoSEQ assay, a bias-controlled multiplex PCR with V- and J-specific primers, was used to amplify TCR beta CDR3 regions from genomic DNA. A second PCR step added a proprietary barcode and Illumina adapter sequences to the CDR3 amplicons. An Illumina MiSeq instrument was used to sequence the CDR3 libraries. The study's own analysis went as follows. Export and quality control were done with immunoSEQ Analyzer 3.0, while downstream analyses used R Bioconductor and Immunarch. Only productive rearrangements in the normalized downsampled data set were used to calculate repertoire metrics. In the normalized cohort, clonotypes with more than 5 templates were defined as pathologically expanded. Repertoire diversity was measured with the Inverse Simpson Index. The non-normalized data set was used for CMV-specificity analyses so that all clonotypes could be captured. TCRdb took over this immuneACCESS table, retaining in-frame rearrangements with V and J assigned. Such tables are incomplete; in checked studies, under half of the missing clones stem from an unresolved V gene, and the remainder is unexplained. D and trimming come from the DNA, and the V and J calls and clone size come from that table. The sample has approximately 14,000 clones on record, about 97% of them singletons. The ten largest clones add up to 4.2% of the sample.

The time point label here, explained by the study, means: 30 days after allo-HCT. Blood from recipients was drawn about 28 days before transplant and again at days 30, 100 and 180 after transplant. Nuclei Lysis Solution was used to extract genomic DNA from fresh or cryopreserved unfractionated peripheral blood mononuclear cells. This clonotype was sampled from a female patient between 50 and 59 years old who had an allogeneic stem cell transplant from an unrelated donor, so T cells may come from the graft donor. Some clones in this sample may be carry-over from other donors' samples. This specimen was peripheral blood mononuclear cells, taken 30 days after allogeneic stem cell transplant. The chain is made from TRBV6-1 and TRBJ1-6; the D gene is not confidently resolved. The CDR3 protein is CATLPPNNSPLHF. The sequenced DNA: TGTGCCACCCTTCCTCCAAATAATTCACCCCTCCACTTT.